This T cell receptor (beta chain) appears in the sequencing data of a study of response to subunit inactivated influenza vaccine. As concerns this clonotype: The antigen remains undetermined.

TCRdb called the RT-PCR reads again in MiXCR, with one record for every CDR3 protein. The sample holds 500,000 or so distinct CDR3 sequences, about 10% seen once. This CDR3 comprises 13 residues. CDR1 is SEHNR, CDR2 FQNEAQ, per germline (reference sequence). The ends were cut back, 5 bases at V and 5 bases at J, with 12 bases in the middle. Whole-study results and caveats: Authors suggested seasonal influenza vaccinations each recruit few new T cells.

This TCR was recovered from a man aged 45 to 65 who received an inactivated influenza vaccine. Source: PBMCs from blood, taken roughly 46 days after vaccination. The V call is TRBV7-9, the J call TRBJ2-5, with unresolved D. CDR3 protein: CASSIDPAETQYF. The CDR3 nucleotides are TGTGCCAGCAGCATAGATCCCGCGGAGACCCAGTACTTC.